These 22 T cell receptor beta chains were all obtained from the same sample, sequenced in a study of response to subunit inactivated influenza vaccine. TCRdb analysed the RT-PCR reads with MiXCR anew, one entry per CDR3 protein. The sample lists more than 200,000 distinct CDR3 sequences, over 9% occurring once. Sample: non-naive T cells sorted from PBMCs, taken around two weeks before vaccination. These TCRs come from a man in his fifties who received an inactivated influenza vaccine.

This clonotype was observed many times. The chain is built from TRBV9 and TRBJ1-2; no reliable D call. The CDR3 has 14 amino acids. Germline assignment: CDR1 SGDLS and CDR2 YYNGEE. V was pared by 9 bases and J by 9 bases, with 24 bases between. CDR3 nucleotide sequence: TGTGCCATTTTCACAGCCTCTAACTATGTTAGCTACACCTTC. Its protein is CAIFTASNYVSYTF. Based on the CDR3 plus reference TRBV9 and TRBJ1-2, the full variable domain is DSGVTQTPKHLITATGQRVTLRCSPRSGDLSVYWYQQSLDQGLQFLIQYYNGEERAKGNILERFSAQQFPDLHSELNLSSLELGDSALYFCAIFTASNYVSYTFGSGTRLTVV.

In its sample, this clonotype was seen a few times. The chain has TRBV12-3 or TRBV12-4 and TRBJ1-5; D call uncertain. The V end was cut by 3 bases, the J end by 7 bases, with 10 bases between. CDR3 size: 13 residues. The CDR3 DNA reads TGTGCCAGCAGTTTGACTGACAAGCAGCCCCAGCATTTT. Translation: CASSLTDKQPQHF.

This clonotype was seen a few times. The chain recombines TRBV14 with TRBJ2-7; no firm D call. Germline CDR1 reads SGHDN; CDR2 reads FVKESK. Trimming took off 4 bases at V and 5 bases at J, with 12 bases between the two ends. The CDR3 runs 13 residues. The CDR3 region has the DNA TGTGCCAGCAGCCTCATGGGCGGCGACGAGCAGTACTTC. This codes for CASSLMGGDEQYF.

This clonotype has more than one count but fewer than ten. The gene calls are TRBV18 and TRBJ1-5; D unresolved. Germline CDR1 and CDR2: KGHSH and LQKENI. Trimming removed 5 bases from V and 5 bases from J, with 7 bases in between. CDR3 size: 12 residues. The CDR3 coding sequence is TGTGCCAGCTCATCAACGGATCAGCCCCAGCATTTT. Translation gives CASSSTDQPQHF.

This clonotype was counted at least ten times. This chain uses TRBV6-4 with TRBJ2-3, with D possibly TRBD1 on 6 matching bases. V gave up 0 bases and J gave up 6 bases, with 7 bases separating them. The CDR3 has 13 amino acids. Germline V gene data show CDR1 as MRHNA and CDR2 as SNTAGT. CDR3 loop: CASSDSGADTQYF. In DNA, the CDR3 is TGTGCCAGCAGTGACTCGGGGGCGGATACGCAGTATTTT.

This clonotype was seen many times. This chain uses TRBV7-2 with TRBJ2-1; D not resolved. Between the trimmed V and J ends, which lost 0 bases and 5 bases, there was a span of 8 bases. The germline gives CDR1 SGHTA, CDR2 FQGNSA. The CDR3 has 14 residues. This CDR3 reads CASSLALADNEQFF. The CDR3 DNA follows: TGTGCCAGCAGCTTAGCGCTTGCGGACAATGAGCAGTTCTTC. The complete variable domain, with remaining parts taken from reference TRBV7-2 and TRBJ2-1, reads GAGVSQSPSNKVTEKGKDVELRCDPISGHTALYWYRQSLGQGLEFLIYFQGNSAPDKSGLPSDRFSAERTGGSVSTLTIQRTQQEDSAVYLCASSLALADNEQFFGPGTRLTVL.

V is TRBV5-6 and J is TRBJ2-3, with 7 nucleotides matching TRBD2. The CDR3 is made up of 16 amino acids. CDR1 is SGHDT, CDR2 YYEEEE, per germline. Unmatched junction bases numbered 8, after V lost 0 bases and J lost 4 bases. The CDR3 protein is CASSLAGLVGADTQYF. The CDR3 DNA sequence: TGTGCCAGCAGCTTGGCCGGACTAGTAGGAGCAGATACGCAGTATTTT. Drawing the rest from reference TRBV5-6 and TRBJ2-3, the complete variable domain is DAGVTQSPTHLIKTRGQQVTLRCSPKSGHDTVSWYQQALGQGPQFIFQYYEEEERQRGNFPDRFSGHQFPNYSSELNVNALLLGDSALYLCASSLAGLVGADTQYFGPGTRLTVL.

The sample holds one count of this clonotype. It may be a read error: a sequence one base away is much more abundant. The genes are TRBV28 and TRBJ2-7; possibly TRBD2 for D (6 bases). Germline V gives CDR1 MDHEN, CDR2 SYDVKM. Trimming pared 7 bases from V and 4 bases from J, leaving 17 bases between. This CDR3 has 14 amino acids. CDR3 in DNA: TGTGCCAGCAAAACCCCGGCGGGAAGGTACGAGCAGTACTTC. The encoded protein is CASKTPAGRYEQYF.

This clonotype was picked up a small number of times. This chain joins TRBV7-9 and TRBJ2-7; D is ambiguous. CDR1 and CDR2 from the germline V gene are SEHNR and FQNEAQ (reference sequence). This CDR3 comprises 13 residues. V gave up 5 bases and J gave up 3 bases, with 11 bases separating them. CDR3 protein: CASSPAALYEQYF. The CDR3 bases are TGTGCCAGCAGCCCCGCGGCCCTCTACGAGCAGTACTTC. Full variable domain (rest looked up from reference TRBV7-9 and TRBJ2-7): DTGVSQNPRHKITKRGQNVTFRCDPISEHNRLYWYRQTLGQGPEFLTYFQNEAQLEKSRLLSDRFSAERPKGSFSTLEIQRTEQGDSAMYLCASSPAALYEQYFGPGTRLTVT.

This chain joins TRBV7-2 and TRBJ1-2; 9 nucleotides agree with TRBD1. Germline V CDR1 and CDR2: SGHTA, FQGNSA. V lost 5 bases, J lost 8 bases, and 3 bases stayed unmatched. CDR3 length equals 12 residues. The CDR3 bases are TGTGCCAGCAGCCTCGGGACAGGGGGCTACACCTTC. Its translation: CASSLGTGGYTF.

On this clonotype: An end of the junction differs from the germline gene, which may be a read error. The chain combines TRBV18 with TRBJ2-5, with a weak D call TRBD2 (6 bases). Germline CDR1 is KGHSH and CDR2 is LQKENI. The CDR3 has 16 residues. CDR3 protein: CASSPSGKTGGETRYF. The CDR3 DNA sequence: TGTGCCAGCTCACCATCTGGGAAAACAGGCGGGGAGACCCGGTACTTC.

The chain recombines TRBV20-1 with TRBJ1-3, with D maybe TRBD1 (5 bases). Trimming cost V 3 bases and J 3 bases, with 9 bases left between them. CDR3 length: 13 residues. Per germline, CDR1 DFQATT and CDR2 SNEGSKA (reference sequence). Here the CDR3 reads CSASWGNGNTIYF. CDR3 nucleotides: TGCAGTGCTAGTTGGGGGAATGGAAACACCATATATTTT.

The sample holds many counts of this clonotype. V gene TRBV27 combines with J gene TRBJ2-7; 9 bases fit TRBD2. Trimming cost V 2 bases and J 6 bases; bases outside gene matches: 5. The CDR3 spans 14 residues. The germline V gene encodes CDR1 MNHEY and CDR2 SMNVEV (reference sequence). The CDR3 region has the DNA TGTGCCAGCAGTTTAGTAGCGGGAGTTCTCGAGCAGTACTTC. It codes for CASSLVAGVLEQYF.

This clonotype showed up just a few times. The chain links TRBV10-3 to TRBJ1-2; possibly TRBD1 for D (6 bases). V gave up 2 bases and J gave up 2 bases, with 12 bases separating them. Germline CDR1 ENHRY, CDR2 SYGVKD. The CDR3 runs 15 residues. The chain's CDR3 is CAISEVGGRNYGYTF. DNA for the CDR3: TGTGCCATCAGTGAGGTCGGGGGGCGAAACTATGGCTACACCTTC.

This clonotype was seen a few times. The chain joins TRBV4-2 to TRBJ2-1, with TRBD2 identical over 8 bases. The CDR3 totals 15 residues. Unmatched junction bases numbered 7, after V lost 0 bases and J lost 9 bases. The germline CDR1 and CDR2 sequences are LGHNA and YNFKEQ. The DNA for the CDR3 is TGTGCCAGCAGCCAAGATGGGACTAGGGACCTTGAGCAGTTCTTC. Amino acid sequence: CASSQDGTRDLEQFF.

The chain is built from TRBV2 and TRBJ1-3, with 7 bases fitting TRBD1. J lost 1 base, V lost 7 bases, and 13 bases had no gene match. Germline V gene sequence: CDR1 SNHLY, CDR2 FYNNEI. The CDR3 extends over 17 amino acids. CDR3 protein: CASIEGSTGQSGNTIYF. CDR3 coding DNA: TGTGCCAGCATTGAGGGGTCGACAGGGCAGTCTGGAAACACCATATATTTT. The full variable domain, with the rest looked up from reference TRBV2 and TRBJ1-3, is EPEVTQTPSHQVTQMGQEVILRCVPISNHLYFYWYRQILGQKVEFLVSFYNNEISEKSEIFDDQFSVERPDGSNFTLKIRSTKLEDSAMYFCASIEGSTGQSGNTIYFGEGSWLTVV.

The chain couples TRBV20-1 to TRBJ1-1, with a weak D call TRBD1 (5 bases). V was shortened by 0 bases and J by 0 bases, with 11 bases between the two germline ends. This CDR3 has 15 amino acids. Germline CDR1 is DFQATT and CDR2 is SNEGSKA (reference sequence). The CDR3 loop reads CSARDPGRMNTEAFF. The DNA of the CDR3 is TGCAGTGCTAGAGATCCGGGACGGATGAACACTGAAGCTTTCTTT.

V usage is TRBV20-1 and J usage is TRBJ2-1; maybe TRBD2 (7 bases). Germline assignment: CDR1 DFQATT and CDR2 SNEGSKA (reference sequence). This CDR3 has 13 residues. V was clipped by 3 bases and J by 6 bases, with 12 bases between them. The CDR3: CSASAGARNEQFF. Here the CDR3 DNA reads TGCAGTGCTAGTGCGGGGGCCCGCAATGAGCAGTTCTTC.

This clonotype was seen repeatedly, ten times or more. The J gene is TRBJ1-5, the V gene TRBV5-5; 8 positions agree with TRBD1. Germline V gene lookup returns CDR1 SGHKS and CDR2 YYEKEE (reference sequence). J was trimmed by 0 bases and V by 0 bases; bases with no gene match: 2. This CDR3 contains 16 residues. This CDR3 is CASSLGQGISNQPQHF. As DNA, the CDR3 is TGTGCCAGCAGCTTGGGACAGGGGATTAGCAATCAGCCCCAGCATTTT.

This clonotype has ten or more counts. This chain connects TRBV29-1 to TRBJ2-3, with TRBD1 matching over 8 bases. The germline gives CDR1 SQVTM, CDR2 ANQGSEA. V lost 7 bases and J lost 4; bases outside the gene matches: 10. The CDR3 is made up of 14 amino acids. The CDR3 DNA is TGCAGCGCCCCGAGGACAGGGACTTCAGATACGCAGTATTTT. It translates to CSAPRTGTSDTQYF.

This clonotype was counted many times. This chain links TRBV27 with TRBJ1-1; no firm D call. Per the germline V gene, CDR1 is MNHEY and CDR2 is SMNVEV (reference sequence). This CDR3 spans 13 amino acids. V lost 0 bases and J lost 11, with 13 bases in between. The CDR3 sequence: CASSLSFGSVAFF. The CDR3 nucleotides are TGTGCCAGCAGTTTATCGTTCGGGTCGGTGGCTTTCTTT.

The rearrangement joins TRBV20-1 to TRBJ2-2; 10 positions agree with TRBD2. Germline CDR1 DFQATT, CDR2 SNEGSKA (reference sequence). V lost 1 base to trimming and J lost 4 bases; unmatched junction nucleotides: 6. CDR3 length equals 16 residues. CDR3 sequence: CSARGSLAGLTGELFF. As DNA, the CDR3 is TGCAGTGCTAGAGGTTCACTAGCGGGGCTCACCGGGGAGCTGTTTTTT.